This TCR beta chain was profiled in a study of T cells in Graves' hyperthyroidism and ophthalmopathy. This clonotype occurred a few times. Researchers amplified the TCR beta CDR3 regions from RNA transcripts. Researchers ran a first-round RT-PCR on the TCR CDR3 using the HTBI primer set. TCRdb re-called the multiplex PCR reads with MiXCR, one entry per CDR3 protein. The profile covers hundreds of thousands of distinct CDR3 sequences, with 15% to 20% appearing a single time and approximately 48% taken by the ten largest. The receptor comes from a man in his forties with Graves' ophthalmopathy. Sequencing was done on a sample of blood.

CDR3 DNA sequence: TGTGCCATCAGTTTAGGACAGGGAACAGATACGCAGTATTTT. This encodes CAISLGQGTDTQYF. This chain uses TRBV10-3 with TRBJ2-3, with 8 bases lining up with TRBD1. Germline-derived CDR1 and CDR2 are ENHRY and SYGVKD. This CDR3 is 14 amino acids long. V dropped 5 bases and J dropped 3; count of bases not matched to a gene: 4.